A selection of T cell receptor beta chains follows, all from one sample in a study of cytomegalovirus exposure and HLA in healthy donors. Method: immunoSEQ multiplex PCR; TCRdb's copy keeps in-frame clones and lacks some. Here the sample spans some 150,000 clones, 60% to 85% being singletons. Sequenced input: PBMCs. The receptors stem from a woman aged 40 to 49 in good health and CMV-seropositive. Each CDR3 is given with its conserved first and last residue. Each record gives: J gene, V gene, CDR3 protein.

J: TRBJ2-5; V: TRBV5-5; CDR3: CASSTTYPLSPQETQYF
J: TRBJ2-3; V: TRBV6-5; CDR3: CASSPDGYGYTQYF
J: TRBJ2-5; V: TRBV10-3; CDR3: CAISDGETQYF
J: TRBJ2-3; V: TRBV11-2; CDR3: CASSRQDGLGTDTQYF
J: TRBJ2-3; V: TRBV4-2; CDR3: CASSQDLSGGDTQYF
J: TRBJ1-6; V: TRBV6-6; CDR3: CASLNARGPYNSPLHF
J: TRBJ2-7; V: TRBV10-2; CDR3: CASSGQDYEQYF
J: TRBJ1-6; V: TRBV28; CDR3: CASSNDRGQGPLHF
J: TRBJ1-5; V: TRBV9; CDR3: CASSPAVSNQPQHF
J: TRBJ1-2; V: TRBV19; CDR3: CASSITGEYTF
J: TRBJ2-7; V: TRBV30; CDR3: CAWSTTREQYF
J: TRBJ1-4; V: TRBV19; CDR3: CASNDRGQFGEKLFF
J: TRBJ1-1; V: TRBV12-5; CDR3: CASGRSGASEAFF
J: TRBJ1-2; V: TRBV29-1; CDR3: CSVPYSGSRGYTF
J: TRBJ2-2; V: TRBV5-6; CDR3: CASSLSGGSLFF
J: TRBJ1-4; V: TRBV7-6; CDR3: CASSLTQGNEKLFF
J: TRBJ2-2; V: TRBV5-1; CDR3: CASRLAGGTYTGELFF
J: TRBJ1-1; V: TRBV7-7; CDR3: CASSLPQGATEAFF
J: TRBJ2-2; V: TRBV2; CDR3: CASTLDRIGTGELFF
J: TRBJ2-4; V: TRBV20-1; CDR3: CSAGQADIQYF
J: TRBJ2-2; V: TRBV7-9; CDR3: CSSSFLSGQGNGELFF
J: TRBJ1-1; V: TRBV19; CDR3: CASSINRGGNTEAFF
J: TRBJ1-2; V: TRBV7-9; CDR3: CASMSDRGKYGYTF
J: TRBJ1-1; V: TRBV4-2; CDR3: CASSQDRGLETEAFF
J: TRBJ1-3; V: TRBV4-2; CDR3: CASSQNTVIMVGGNTIYF
J: TRBJ1-2; V: TRBV28; CDR3: CASRKGQGHGYTF
J: TRBJ1-2; V: TRBV9; CDR3: CASSGRDRVNYGYTF
J: TRBJ2-3; V: TRBV19; CDR3: CASSIGDRGRGDTQYF
J: TRBJ2-3; V: TRBV30; CDR3: CAWSRGSIDTQYF
J: TRBJ2-3; V: TRBV7-7; CDR3: CASSRAGGDTQYF
J: TRBJ1-2; V: TRBV6-1; CDR3: CASSETGVYGYTF
J: TRBJ1-2; V: TRBV28; CDR3: CASSWGQLYGYTF
J: TRBJ1-4; V: TRBV15; CDR3: CATSSPSDILNEKLFF
J: TRBJ1-4; V: TRBV6-6; CDR3: CASSHRTGLVDEKLFF
J: TRBJ2-3; V: TRBV4-2; CDR3: CASRVTGADTQYF
J: TRBJ2-5; V: TRBV10-3; CDR3: CAISESSGGGVQETQYF
J: TRBJ2-7; V: TRBV2; CDR3: CASRDLDYEQYF
J: TRBJ2-1; V: TRBV5-1; CDR3: CASSPSGGPHNEQFF
J: TRBJ2-7; V: TRBV6-1; CDR3: CASSFVYEQYF
J: TRBJ1-1; V: TRBV5-4; CDR3: CASSLGQGRAEAFF
J: TRBJ1-2; V: TRBV29-1; CDR3: CSVSGTGERGYTF
J: TRBJ2-3; V: TRBV9; CDR3: CASSVAGGPIDTQYF
J: TRBJ2-1; V: TRBV6-1; CDR3: CASSVVANEQFF
J: TRBJ2-1; V: TRBV11-1; CDR3: CASSLTGYNEQFF
J: TRBJ1-1; V: TRBV18; CDR3: CASSPGTGGRTEAFF
J: TRBJ2-7; V: TRBV4-1; CDR3: CASSQEGISSYEQYF